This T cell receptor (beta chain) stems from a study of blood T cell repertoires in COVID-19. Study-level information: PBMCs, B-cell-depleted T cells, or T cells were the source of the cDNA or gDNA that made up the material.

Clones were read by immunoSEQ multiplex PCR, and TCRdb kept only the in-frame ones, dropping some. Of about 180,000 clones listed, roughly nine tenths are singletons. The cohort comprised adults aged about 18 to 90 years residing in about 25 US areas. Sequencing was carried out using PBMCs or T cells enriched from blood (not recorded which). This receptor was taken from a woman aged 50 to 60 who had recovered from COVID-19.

In DNA, the CDR3 is TGTGCCAGCAGCACACTTAATTCCGGGACTAGCGGGACGAGGGGCGCCTACAATGAGCAGTTCTTC. This encodes CASSTLNSGTSGTRGAYNEQFF. The chain recombines TRBV7-9 with TRBJ2-1; TRBD2 matches 13 bases. J lost 2 bases, V lost 5 bases, and 21 bases had no gene match. The germline CDR1 and CDR2 sequences are SEHNR and FQNEAQ (reference sequence). This CDR3 has 22 amino acids.